The rows below give T cell receptor beta chains drawn from one sample of a study of blood T cell repertoires in COVID-19. The repertoire was sequenced with immunoSEQ multiplex PCR; TCRdb's copy has only in-frame clones and lacks some. The data contain 150,000 to 200,000 clones, roughly 90% of them singletons. The specimen sequenced was peripheral blood. These receptors all stem from a middle-aged man with acute or convalescent COVID-19. Each CDR3 is given with its conserved first and last residue. The D gene is left open where the match is weak. Not all rows give a size; the values are once, few, many and, for expanded clones, a class.

d_call	v_call	j_call	clone_size	cdr3_aa	cdr3_nt
TRBD1	TRBV29-1	TRBJ1-4	.	CSVGTGGEKLFF	TGCAGCGTAGGGACAGGGGGTGAAAAACTGTTTTTT
TRBD2	TRBV30	TRBJ2-2	.	CAWSIAGAHPGELFF	TGTGCCTGGAGTATAGCGGGGGCTCACCCCGGGGAGCTGTTTTTT
.	TRBV11-2	TRBJ2-1	once	CASSLQGSLSYEQFF	TGTGCCAGCAGCTTACAGGGTTCCCTAAGCTATGAGCAGTTCTTC
.	TRBV3-1/TRBV3-2	TRBJ2-7	.	CASSQTPGLNTYEQYF	TGTGCCAGCAGCCAAACACCGGGACTTAATACCTACGAGCAGTACTTC
.	TRBV2	TRBJ1-5	.	CASAVSNQPQHF	TGTGCTAGCGCAGTCAGCAATCAGCCCCAGCATTTT
.	TRBV4-2	TRBJ2-6	.	CASSLDRALASPHSGANVLTF	TGTGCCAGCAGCCTCGACAGGGCCCTAGCGTCCCCCCACTCTGGGGCCAACGTCCTGACTTTC
.	TRBV9	TRBJ2-2	.	CASSAPGSYTGELFF	TGTGCCAGCAGCGCTCCCGGTTCCTACACCGGGGAGCTGTTTTTT
TRBD2	TRBV29-1	TRBJ2-1	.	CSVGEGPLGNEQFF	TGCAGCGTGGGGGAGGGTCCCCTTGGCAATGAGCAGTTCTTC
TRBD1	TRBV24-1	TRBJ2-2	.	CATRQGAYTGELFF	TGTGCCACTCGACAGGGGGCCTACACCGGGGAGCTGTTTTTT
.	TRBV19	TRBJ1-3	.	CASSMGRAGNTIYF	TGTGCCAGTAGTATGGGCAGGGCCGGAAACACCATATATTTT
.	TRBV12-3/TRBV12-4	TRBJ1-5	.	CASSLTSNQPQHF	TGTGCCAGCAGTTTAACGAGTAATCAGCCCCAGCATTTT
.	TRBV5-8	TRBJ1-2	once	CASSLPRGSWYGYTF	TGTGCCAGCAGCTTGCCTCGGGGGTCTTGGTATGGCTACACCTTC
TRBD2	TRBV2	TRBJ2-2	.	CASRQTSGSTGELFF	TGTGCCAGCAGGCAGACTAGCGGCTCCACCGGGGAGCTGTTTTTT
TRBD1	TRBV28	TRBJ1-3	.	CASSLVRTGYSDTIYF	TGTGCCAGCAGTTTAGTCAGGACAGGCTACTCCGACACCATATATTTT
.	TRBV28	TRBJ1-2	.	CASSLPQINYGYTF	TGTGCCAGCAGTTTGCCACAGATTAACTATGGCTACACCTTC
TRBD1	TRBV27	TRBJ1-1	once	CASSWDSLNTEAFF	TGTGCCAGCAGTTGGGACAGCCTGAACACTGAAGCTTTCTTT